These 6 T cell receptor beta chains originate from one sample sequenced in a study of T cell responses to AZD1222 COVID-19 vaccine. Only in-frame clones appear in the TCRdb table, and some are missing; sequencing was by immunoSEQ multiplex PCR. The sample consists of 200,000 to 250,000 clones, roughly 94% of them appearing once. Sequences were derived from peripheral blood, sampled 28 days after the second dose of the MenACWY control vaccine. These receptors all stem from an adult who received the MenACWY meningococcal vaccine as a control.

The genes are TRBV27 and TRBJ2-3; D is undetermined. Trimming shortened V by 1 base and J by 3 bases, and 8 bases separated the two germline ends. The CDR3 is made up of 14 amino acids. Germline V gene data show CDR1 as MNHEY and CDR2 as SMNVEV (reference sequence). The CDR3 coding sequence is TGTGCCAGCAGTTTATTTGCGGTAACAGATACGCAGTATTTT. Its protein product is CASSLFAVTDTQYF.

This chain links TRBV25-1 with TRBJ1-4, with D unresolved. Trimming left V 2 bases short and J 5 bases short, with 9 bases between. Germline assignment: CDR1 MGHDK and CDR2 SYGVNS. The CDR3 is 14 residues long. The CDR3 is CASSEIAANEKLFF. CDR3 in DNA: TGTGCCAGCAGTGAAATCGCGGCGAATGAAAAACTGTTTTTT.

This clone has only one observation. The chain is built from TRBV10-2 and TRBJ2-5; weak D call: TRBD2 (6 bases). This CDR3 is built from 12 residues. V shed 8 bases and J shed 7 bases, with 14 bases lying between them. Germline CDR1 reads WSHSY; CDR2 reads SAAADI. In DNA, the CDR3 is TGCGCCAGCGGTTCGGGGGTGGGGACCCAGTACTTC. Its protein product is CASGSGVGTQYF.

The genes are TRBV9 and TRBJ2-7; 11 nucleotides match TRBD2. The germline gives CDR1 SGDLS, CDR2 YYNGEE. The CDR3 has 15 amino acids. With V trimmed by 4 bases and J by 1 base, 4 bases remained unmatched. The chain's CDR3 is CASSPGTSGSYEQYF. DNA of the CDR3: TGTGCCAGCAGCCCAGGGACTAGCGGATCCTACGAGCAGTACTTC.

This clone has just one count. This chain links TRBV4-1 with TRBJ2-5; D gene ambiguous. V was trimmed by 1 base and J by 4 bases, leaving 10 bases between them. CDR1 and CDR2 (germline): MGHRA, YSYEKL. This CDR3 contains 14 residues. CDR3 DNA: TGCGCCAGCAGCCAAGTTGAAGGACCAGAGACCCAGTACTTC. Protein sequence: CASSQVEGPETQYF.

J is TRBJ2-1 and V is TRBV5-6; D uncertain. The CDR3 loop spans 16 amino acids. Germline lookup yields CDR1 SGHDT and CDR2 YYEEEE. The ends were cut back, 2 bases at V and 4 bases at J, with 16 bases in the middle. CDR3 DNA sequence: TGTGCCAGCAGCTTATTCCCACGGTCGAATTACAATGAGCAGTTCTTC. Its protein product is CASSLFPRSNYNEQFF.